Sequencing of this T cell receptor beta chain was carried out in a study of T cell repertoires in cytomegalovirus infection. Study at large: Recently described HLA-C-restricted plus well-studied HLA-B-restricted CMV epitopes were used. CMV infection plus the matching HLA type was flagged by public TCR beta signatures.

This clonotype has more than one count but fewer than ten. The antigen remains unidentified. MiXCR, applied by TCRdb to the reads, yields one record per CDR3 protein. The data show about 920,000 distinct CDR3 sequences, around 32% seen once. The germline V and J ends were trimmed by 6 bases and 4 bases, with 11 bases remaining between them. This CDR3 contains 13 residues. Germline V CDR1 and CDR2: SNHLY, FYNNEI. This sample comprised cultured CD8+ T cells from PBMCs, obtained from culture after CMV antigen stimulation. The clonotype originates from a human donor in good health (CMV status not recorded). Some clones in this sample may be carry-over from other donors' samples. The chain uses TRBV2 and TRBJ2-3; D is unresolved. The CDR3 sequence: CASRAMGADTQYF. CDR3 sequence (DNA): TGTGCCAGCAGAGCTATGGGCGCAGATACGCAGTATTTT.